Shown below are 7 T cell receptor beta chains from a single sample sequenced in a study of monozygotic twins with inflammatory bowel disease. One entry per CDR3 protein, without DNA, is what TCRdb gives after re-calling the 5' RACE reads. The sample totals approximately 160,000 distinct CDR3 sequences. Input material: blood. These receptors all stem from a human donor with ulcerative colitis or Crohn's disease, or a healthy co-twin of an affected twin (not recorded which).

This sequence joins TRBV3-1 and TRBJ2-1; TCRdb lists TRBD1, though no DNA is available to test this call. Germline values: CDR1 LGHDT, CDR2 YNNKEL (reference sequence). The CDR3 is 11 amino acids. CDR3 protein: CATRGAAEQFF.

The V gene is TRBV7-2, the J gene TRBJ2-7; with no DNA, the TCRdb D assignment of TRBD1 cannot be verified. The CDR3 has 14 amino acids. Looked up from germline, CDR1 is SGHTA and CDR2 is FQGNSA. The CDR3 loop reads CASSSGTMAYEQYF.

The chain couples TRBV5-1 to TRBJ1-4; with no DNA, the TCRdb D assignment of TRBD1 cannot be verified. The CDR3 is 14 residues long. The germline V gene has CDR1 SGHRS and CDR2 YFSETQ. CDR3 sequence: CASSLVQGAEKLFF.

The chain joins TRBV7-8 to TRBJ1-5. Germline loops: CDR1 SGHVS, CDR2 FQNEAQ. The CDR3 covers 15 residues. This chain's CDR3 is CASSLAGQGSQPQHF.

This chain's CDR3 is CASSLSWASGSSYNEQFF. The V gene is TRBV11-2, the J gene TRBJ2-1; without DNA, the TCRdb call of TRBD2 cannot be checked. The CDR3 runs to 18 residues. Germline CDR1 and CDR2: SGHAT and FQNNGV.

V usage is TRBV5-1 and J usage is TRBJ2-2. Germline V gene data show CDR1 as SGHRS and CDR2 as YFSETQ. The CDR3 loop spans 13 amino acids. Here the CDR3 reads CASSGTNTGELFF. The complete variable domain, with remaining parts taken from reference TRBV5-1 and TRBJ2-2, reads KAGVTQTPRYLIKTRGQQVTLSCSPISGHRSVSWYQQTPGQGLQFLFEYFSETQRNKGNFPGRFSGRQFSNSRSEMNVSTLELGDSALYLCASSGTNTGELFFGEGSRLTVL.

This rearrangement joins TRBV19 to TRBJ2-1. Per germline, CDR1 LNHDA and CDR2 SQIVND (reference sequence). There are 11 residues in the CDR3. The chain's CDR3 is CASSTRGEQFF. The variable domain in full, completed from reference TRBV19 and TRBJ2-1, reads DGGITQSPKYLFRKEGQNVTLSCEQNLNHDAMYWYRQDPGQGLRLIYYSQIVNDFQKGDIAEGYSVSREKKESFPLTVTSAQKNPTAFYLCASSTRGEQFFGPGTRLTVL.